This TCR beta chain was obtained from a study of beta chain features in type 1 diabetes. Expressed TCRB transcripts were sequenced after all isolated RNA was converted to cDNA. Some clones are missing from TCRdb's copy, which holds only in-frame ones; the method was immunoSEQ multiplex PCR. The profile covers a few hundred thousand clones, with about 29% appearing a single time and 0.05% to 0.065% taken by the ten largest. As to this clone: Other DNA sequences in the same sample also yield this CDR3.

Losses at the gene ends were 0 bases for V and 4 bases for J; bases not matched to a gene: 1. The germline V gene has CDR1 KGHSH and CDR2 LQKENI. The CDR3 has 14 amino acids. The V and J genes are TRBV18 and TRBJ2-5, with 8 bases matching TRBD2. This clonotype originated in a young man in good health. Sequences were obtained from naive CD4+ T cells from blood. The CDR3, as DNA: TGTGCCAGCTCACCACCTGCGGGAGGAGAGACCCAGTACTTC. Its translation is CASSPPAGGETQYF.